These 20 T cell receptor beta chains were sequenced from one sample in a study of T cells in Graves' hyperthyroidism and ophthalmopathy. Authors of the study amplified TCR beta CDR3 regions from RNA transcripts. The primer set for the first-round RT-PCR of the TCR CDR3 was HTBI. TCRdb analysed the multiplex PCR reads with MiXCR anew, one entry per CDR3 protein. This sample has fewer than 850,000 distinct CDR3 sequences, with roughly a sixth found just once. The specimen was blood. The source of these receptors is a man aged 45-65 years with Graves' hyperthyroidism.

V is TRBV7-2 and J is TRBJ2-5; 9 bases line up with TRBD1. CDR3 size: 16 residues. Germline CDR1 is SGHTA and CDR2 is FQGNSA. The J segment lost 2 bases and the V segment lost 0 bases, leaving 4 bases of the junction unmatched. CDR3 in amino acids: CASSLATGQGQETQYF. CDR3 DNA: TGTGCCAGCAGCTTAGCGACGGGACAGGGTCAAGAGACCCAGTACTTC.

Ten or more counts support this clonotype. V is TRBV5-1 and J is TRBJ2-1; 8 bases fit TRBD2. Germline V gives CDR1 SGHRS, CDR2 YFSETQ. The CDR3 runs 17 residues. The V gene end was trimmed by 2 bases and the J gene end by 9 bases; junction bases not matched to a gene: 16. The CDR3 loop is CASSLPRGSGAGGEQFF. CDR3 DNA sequence: TGCGCCAGCAGCTTACCCAGGGGTAGCGGGGCCGGGGGTGAGCAGTTCTTC.

The gene calls are TRBV3-1 and TRBJ2-1, with 8 bases matching TRBD1. The junction had 10 bases not matched to a gene; V was cut back by 2 bases and J by 13 bases. Germline V gene lookup returns CDR1 LGHDT and CDR2 YNNKEL (reference sequence). The CDR3 sequence is 14 residues long. The CDR3 region is CASSQSGQGVGQFF. The CDR3 nucleotides read TGTGCCAGCAGCCAATCTGGACAGGGAGTCGGACAGTTCTTC.

This chain connects TRBV30 to TRBJ1-2; D unclear. This CDR3 contains 12 residues. Germline loops: CDR1 GTSNPN, CDR2 SVGIG (reference sequence). Deletions cut 5 bases from V and 4 bases from J, with 11 bases between. The CDR3 DNA is TGTGCCTGGGCGAGGTTGGGCTATGGCTACACCTTC. It specifies CAWARLGYGYTF.

This clonotype has ten or more counts. V gene TRBV6-6 combines with J gene TRBJ1-4; tentative D call: TRBD1 (6 bases). The CDR3 runs 16 residues. Trimming pared 2 bases from V and 8 bases from J, leaving 18 bases between. The germline CDR1 and CDR2 sequences are MNHNY and SVGAGI (reference sequence). The CDR3 loop reads CASSYRLDSSREKLFF. DNA for the CDR3: TGTGCCAGCAGTTACCGACTGGACAGCAGTCGGGAAAAACTGTTTTTT.

This clonotype occurred many times. V and J are TRBV28 and TRBJ2-5, with 7 bases identical to TRBD2. CDR3 length equals 16 residues. V was pared by 4 bases and J by 1 base, with 9 bases of the junction left unmatched. The V gene's germline CDR1 is MDHEN and CDR2 SYDVKM. CDR3 amino acids: CASSSRWEGPQETQYF. The CDR3 bases are TGTGCCAGCAGTTCAAGGTGGGAGGGACCCCAAGAGACCCAGTACTTC.

In regard to this clonotype: The missing conserved phenylalanine or tryptophan at the end of this CDR3 makes a read error likely. The chain is built from TRBV27 and TRBJ2-1, with TRBD2 matching 8 bases. The CDR3 is 16 amino acids. Germline assignment: CDR1 MNHEY and CDR2 SMNVEV (reference sequence). J gave up 8 bases and V 7 bases, and 16 bases lay outside the gene matches. The CDR3 loop is CASKGVPGRGEDEQFS. The CDR3 DNA reads as TGTGCCAGCAAAGGGGTCCCAGGGCGGGGGGAGGATGAGCAGTTCTCC.

This clonotype was counted only a few times. The CDR3 is CASSPRGGYNEQYF. The CDR3 DNA is TGTGCCAGCAGCCCCCGAGGGGGCTACAACGAGCAGTACTTC. The chain recombines TRBV7-9 with TRBJ2-7; 7 positions match TRBD1. CDR1 is SEHNR and CDR2 is FQNEAQ in the germline V gene (reference sequence). Trimming removed 5 bases from V and 5 bases from J; junction bases left unmatched: 9. This CDR3 spans 14 amino acids.

This clonotype was picked up many times. The rearrangement links TRBV6-1 to TRBJ1-3; the D is unclear. Germline V gene data show CDR1 as MNHNS and CDR2 as SASEGT. V was cut by 6 bases and J by 0 bases, with 9 bases left in between. CDR3 size: 14 residues. The CDR3 nucleotides are TGTGCCAGCAGGAGAGAGTCCTCTGGAAACACCATATATTTT. This encodes CASRRESSGNTIYF.

The sample holds many counts of this clonotype. The genes are TRBV6-1 and TRBJ1-3; D remains unclear. V was trimmed by 0 bases and J by 0 bases, leaving 15 bases between them. Germline loops: CDR1 MNHNS, CDR2 SASEGT. The CDR3 is made up of 18 amino acids. The CDR3 nucleotides are TGTGCCAGCAGTGAAGCGCAATTTAAGGGCCTCTCTGGAAACACCATATATTTT. Its translation is CASSEAQFKGLSGNTIYF.

This clonotype was counted many times. The gene calls are TRBV12-3 or TRBV12-4 and TRBJ2-7; D is perhaps TRBD2 (6 bases). The ends were cut back, 8 bases at V and 7 bases at J, with 18 bases in the middle. The length of the CDR3 is 13 residues. The CDR3 is CASGGSALWEQYF. CDR3 sequence (DNA): TGTGCCAGCGGAGGGTCGGCTTTATGGGAGCAGTACTTC.

This clonotype was found a few times. The chain couples TRBV4-1 to TRBJ2-6, with TRBD2 as a possible D gene (6 bases). V was shortened by 3 bases and J by 4 bases, with 13 bases between the two germline ends. This CDR3 contains 16 residues. CDR1 is MGHRA and CDR2 is YSYEKL in the germline V gene. Here the CDR3 reads CASSHPASAGANVLTF. DNA for the CDR3: TGCGCCAGCAGCCACCCAGCTAGCGCCGGGGCCAACGTCCTGACTTTC.

The table lists this clonotype with many counts. The V gene is TRBV7-8, the J gene TRBJ1-4; weak D call: TRBD1 (5 bases). Between the trimmed V and J ends, which lost 5 bases and 7 bases, there was a span of 17 bases. From germline, CDR1 is SGHVS and CDR2 FQNEAQ. CDR3 size: 15 residues. CDR3 in amino acids: CASSTRDLGSEKLFF. DNA of the CDR3: TGTGCCAGCAGCACGCGGGACTTAGGGAGTGAAAAACTGTTTTTT.

The chain joins TRBV6-1 to TRBJ2-3; D possibly corresponds to TRBD2 (6 bases). This CDR3 is 14 amino acids long. Germline assignment: CDR1 MNHNS and CDR2 SASEGT. V lost 6 bases, J lost 2 bases, and 12 bases lay in between. The CDR3 region has the DNA TGTGCCAGCAGGAGACTAGAGGTCACAGATACGCAGTATTTT. This gives the protein CASRRLEVTDTQYF.

In its sample, this clonotype was seen a few times. The chain employs TRBV10-3 and TRBJ2-2; weak D call: TRBD1 (5 bases). Between the trimmed V and J ends, which lost 0 bases and 3 bases, there was a span of 8 bases. Germline CDR1 ENHRY, CDR2 SYGVKD. This CDR3 is built from 15 residues. CDR3 in amino acids: CAISESGQYTGELFF. The CDR3, as DNA: TGTGCCATCAGTGAGTCCGGACAATACACCGGGGAGCTGTTTTTT.

This clonotype occurred a few times. This chain uses TRBV30 with TRBJ2-1; D unclear. Germline CDR1 GTSNPN, CDR2 SVGIG (reference sequence). The CDR3 contains 15 residues. V gave up 3 bases and J gave up 0 bases, with 12 bases separating them. CDR3 in amino acids: CAWRFGISSYNEQFF. DNA for the CDR3: TGTGCCTGGAGATTTGGGATAAGCTCCTACAATGAGCAGTTCTTC.

This clonotype was seen ten or more times. The chain has TRBV12-3 or TRBV12-4 and TRBJ2-7, with 9 positions matching TRBD1. The length of the CDR3 is 14 residues. V shed 6 bases and J 4 bases; nucleotides not matched to a gene: 7. CDR3 nucleotides: TGTGCCAGCAGACCGGGACAGGGCGTTTACGAGCAGTACTTC. It yields the protein CASRPGQGVYEQYF.

The chain has TRBV29-1 and TRBJ2-7; possibly TRBD1 or TRBD2 for D (6 bases each). V was shortened by 5 bases and J by 3 bases, with 17 bases between the two germline ends. CDR3 length: 14 residues. Germline loops: CDR1 SQVTM, CDR2 ANQGSEA. The CDR3 loop reads CSVLPGGGFYEQYF. DNA for the CDR3: TGCAGCGTTCTACCCGGGGGCGGATTCTACGAGCAGTACTTC.

This clonotype was seen repeatedly, ten times or more. The chain has TRBV18 and TRBJ2-2, with D possibly matching TRBD1 (6 bases). The CDR3 covers 16 residues. CDR1 is KGHSH, CDR2 LQKENI, per germline. With 2 bases removed from V and 1 base from J, the gap between germline ends came to 11 bases. Written as DNA, the CDR3 is TGTGCCAGCTCACCATTGGGGGCAGGGAACACCGGGGAGCTGTTTTTT. Its protein is CASSPLGAGNTGELFF. Using reference TRBV18 and TRBJ2-2 for the parts outside the CDR3, the full variable domain is NAGVMQNPRHLVRRRGQEARLRCSPMKGHSHVYWYRQLPEEGLKFMVYLQKENIIDESGMPKERFSAEFPKEGPSILRIQQVVRGDSAAYFCASSPLGAGNTGELFFGEGSRLTVL.

This clonotype was observed many times. The rearrangement joins TRBV24-1 to TRBJ2-2; D gene unclear. The CDR3 runs 13 residues. V was clipped by 1 base and J by 4 bases, with 3 bases between them. CDR1 is KGHDR and CDR2 is SFDVKD in the germline V gene. CDR3 DNA sequence: TGTGCCACCAGTGATTTCTTCACCGGGGAGCTGTTTTTT. Translating it yields CATSDFFTGELFF.